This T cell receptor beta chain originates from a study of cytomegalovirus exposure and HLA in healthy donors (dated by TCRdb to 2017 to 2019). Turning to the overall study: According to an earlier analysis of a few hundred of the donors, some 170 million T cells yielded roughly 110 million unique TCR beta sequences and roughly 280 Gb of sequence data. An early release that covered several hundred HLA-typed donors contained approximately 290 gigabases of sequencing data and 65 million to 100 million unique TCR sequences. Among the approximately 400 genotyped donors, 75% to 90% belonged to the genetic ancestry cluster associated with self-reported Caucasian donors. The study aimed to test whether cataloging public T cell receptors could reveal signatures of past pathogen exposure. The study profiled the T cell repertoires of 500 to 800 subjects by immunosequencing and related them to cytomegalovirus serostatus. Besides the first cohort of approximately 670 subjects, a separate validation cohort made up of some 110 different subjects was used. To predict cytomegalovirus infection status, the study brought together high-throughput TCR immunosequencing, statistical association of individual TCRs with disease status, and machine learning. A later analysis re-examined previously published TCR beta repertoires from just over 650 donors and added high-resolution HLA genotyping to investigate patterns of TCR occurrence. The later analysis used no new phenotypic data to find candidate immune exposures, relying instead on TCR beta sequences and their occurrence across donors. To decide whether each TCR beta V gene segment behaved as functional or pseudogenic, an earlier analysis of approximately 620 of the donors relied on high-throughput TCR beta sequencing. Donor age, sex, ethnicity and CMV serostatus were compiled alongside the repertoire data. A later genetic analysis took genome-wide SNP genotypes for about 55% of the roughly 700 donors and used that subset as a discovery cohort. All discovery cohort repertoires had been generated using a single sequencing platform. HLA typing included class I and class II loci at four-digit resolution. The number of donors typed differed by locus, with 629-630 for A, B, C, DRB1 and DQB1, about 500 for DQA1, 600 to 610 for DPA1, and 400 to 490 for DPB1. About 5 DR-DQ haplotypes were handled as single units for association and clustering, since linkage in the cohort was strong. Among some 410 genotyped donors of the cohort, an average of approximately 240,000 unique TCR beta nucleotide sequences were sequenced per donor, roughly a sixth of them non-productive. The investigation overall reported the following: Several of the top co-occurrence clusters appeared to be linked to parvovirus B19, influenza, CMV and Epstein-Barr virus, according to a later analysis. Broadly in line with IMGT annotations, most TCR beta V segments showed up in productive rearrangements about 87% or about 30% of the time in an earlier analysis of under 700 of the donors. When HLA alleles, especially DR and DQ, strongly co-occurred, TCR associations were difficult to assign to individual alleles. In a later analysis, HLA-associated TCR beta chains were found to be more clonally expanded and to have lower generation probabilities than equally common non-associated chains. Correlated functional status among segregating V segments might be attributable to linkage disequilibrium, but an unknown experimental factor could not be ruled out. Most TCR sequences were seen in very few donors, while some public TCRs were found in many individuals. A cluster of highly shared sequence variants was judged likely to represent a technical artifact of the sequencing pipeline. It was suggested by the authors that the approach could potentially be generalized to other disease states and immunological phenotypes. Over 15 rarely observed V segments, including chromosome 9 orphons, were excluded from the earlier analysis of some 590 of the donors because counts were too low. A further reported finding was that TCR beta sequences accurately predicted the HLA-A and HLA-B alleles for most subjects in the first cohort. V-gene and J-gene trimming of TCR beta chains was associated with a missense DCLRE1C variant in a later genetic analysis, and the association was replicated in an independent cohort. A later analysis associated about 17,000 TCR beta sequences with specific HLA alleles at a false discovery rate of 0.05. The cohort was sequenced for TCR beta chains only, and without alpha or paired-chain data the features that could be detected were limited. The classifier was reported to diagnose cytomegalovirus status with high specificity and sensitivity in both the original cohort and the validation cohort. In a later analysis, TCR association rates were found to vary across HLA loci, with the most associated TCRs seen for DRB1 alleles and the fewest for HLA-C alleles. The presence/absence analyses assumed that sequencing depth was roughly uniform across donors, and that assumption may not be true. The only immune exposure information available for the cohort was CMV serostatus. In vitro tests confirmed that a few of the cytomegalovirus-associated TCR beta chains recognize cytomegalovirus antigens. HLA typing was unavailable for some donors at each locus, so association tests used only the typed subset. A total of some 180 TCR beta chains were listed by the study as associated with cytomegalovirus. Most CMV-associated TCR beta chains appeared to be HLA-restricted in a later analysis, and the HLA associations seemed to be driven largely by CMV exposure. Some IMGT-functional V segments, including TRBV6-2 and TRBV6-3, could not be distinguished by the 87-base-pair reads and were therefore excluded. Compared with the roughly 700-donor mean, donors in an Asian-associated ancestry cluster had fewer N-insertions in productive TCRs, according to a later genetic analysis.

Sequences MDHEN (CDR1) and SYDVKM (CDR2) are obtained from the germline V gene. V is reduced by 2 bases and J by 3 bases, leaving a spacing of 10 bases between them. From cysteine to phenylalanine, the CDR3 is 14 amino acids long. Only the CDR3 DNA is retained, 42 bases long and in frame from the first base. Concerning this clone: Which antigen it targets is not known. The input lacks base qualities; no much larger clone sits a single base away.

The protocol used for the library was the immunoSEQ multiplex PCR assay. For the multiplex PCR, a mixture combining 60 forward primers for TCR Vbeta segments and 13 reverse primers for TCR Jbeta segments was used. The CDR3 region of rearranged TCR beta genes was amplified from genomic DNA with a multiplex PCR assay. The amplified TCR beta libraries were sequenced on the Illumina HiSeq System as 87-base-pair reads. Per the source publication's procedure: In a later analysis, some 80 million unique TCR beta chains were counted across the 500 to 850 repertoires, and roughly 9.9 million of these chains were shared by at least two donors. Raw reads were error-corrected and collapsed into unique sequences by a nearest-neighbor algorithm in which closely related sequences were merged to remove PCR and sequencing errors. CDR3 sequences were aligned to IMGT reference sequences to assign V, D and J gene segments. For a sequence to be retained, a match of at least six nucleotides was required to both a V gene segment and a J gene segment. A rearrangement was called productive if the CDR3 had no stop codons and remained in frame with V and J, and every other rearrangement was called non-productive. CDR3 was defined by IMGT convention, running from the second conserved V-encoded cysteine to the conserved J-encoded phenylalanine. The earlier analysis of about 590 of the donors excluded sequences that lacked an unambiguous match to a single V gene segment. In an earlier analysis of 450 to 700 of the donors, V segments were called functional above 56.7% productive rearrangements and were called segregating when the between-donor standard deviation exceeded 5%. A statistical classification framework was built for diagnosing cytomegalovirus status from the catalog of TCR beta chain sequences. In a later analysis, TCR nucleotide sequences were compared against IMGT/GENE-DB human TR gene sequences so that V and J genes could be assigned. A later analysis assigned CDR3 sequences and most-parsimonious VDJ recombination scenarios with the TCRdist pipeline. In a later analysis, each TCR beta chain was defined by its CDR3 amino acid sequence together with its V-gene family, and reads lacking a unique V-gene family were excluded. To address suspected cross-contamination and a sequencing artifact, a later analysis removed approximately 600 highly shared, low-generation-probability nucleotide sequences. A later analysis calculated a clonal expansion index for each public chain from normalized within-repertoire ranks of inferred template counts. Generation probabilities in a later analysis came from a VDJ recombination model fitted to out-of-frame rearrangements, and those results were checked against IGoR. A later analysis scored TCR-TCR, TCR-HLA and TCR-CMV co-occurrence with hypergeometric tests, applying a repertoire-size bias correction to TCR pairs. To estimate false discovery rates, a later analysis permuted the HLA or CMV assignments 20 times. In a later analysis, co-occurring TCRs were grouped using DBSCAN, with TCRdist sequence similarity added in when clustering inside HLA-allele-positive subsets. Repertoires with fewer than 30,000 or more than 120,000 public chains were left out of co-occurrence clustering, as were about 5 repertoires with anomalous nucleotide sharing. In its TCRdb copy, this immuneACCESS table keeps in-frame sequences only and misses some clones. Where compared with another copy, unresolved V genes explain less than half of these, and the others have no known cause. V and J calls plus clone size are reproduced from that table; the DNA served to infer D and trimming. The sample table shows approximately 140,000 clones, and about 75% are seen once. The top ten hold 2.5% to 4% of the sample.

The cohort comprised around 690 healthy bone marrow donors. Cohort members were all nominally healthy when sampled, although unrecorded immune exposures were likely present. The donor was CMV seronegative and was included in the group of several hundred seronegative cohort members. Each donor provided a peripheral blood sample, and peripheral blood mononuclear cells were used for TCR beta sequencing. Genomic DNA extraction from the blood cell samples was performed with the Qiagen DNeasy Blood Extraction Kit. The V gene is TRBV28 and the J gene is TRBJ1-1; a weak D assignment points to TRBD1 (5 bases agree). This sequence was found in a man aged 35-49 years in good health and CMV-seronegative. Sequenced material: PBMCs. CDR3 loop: CASSLDSRYTEAFF. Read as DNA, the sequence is TGTGCCAGCAGTTTAGACAGCCGATACACTGAAGCTTTCTTT.